The clone carrying this T cell receptor (beta chain) was seen at least ten times. This CDR3 region has 18 residues. Germline CDR1 is LGHDT and CDR2 is YNNKEL (reference sequence). The germline V and J ends were trimmed by 1 base and 7 bases, with 23 bases remaining between them. TCRdb fed the 5' RACE reads into MiXCR, producing one record per CDR3 protein. The sample carries some 300,000 distinct CDR3 sequences, roughly 3.5% recorded once. The sample is drawn from a study of T cells after yellow fever vaccination. The source of this sequence is a man younger than 35 who received the YFV17D yellow fever vaccine. The material sequenced was PBMCs, taken on the day of the yellow fever booster vaccination. This chain joins TRBV3-1 and TRBJ2-1; D perhaps matches TRBD2 (5 bases). In nucleotides, the CDR3 is TGTGCCAGCAGCCAAGGAGGATGTTTTGGCTGCTCGGGGAATGAGCAGTTCTTC. Protein: CASSQGGCFGCSGNEQFF.